Below are 16 T cell receptor beta chains sequenced from a single sample in a study of response to subunit inactivated influenza vaccine (dated by TCRdb to 2016 to 2019). Library method: RT-PCR. The sequencer listed for this sample is Illumina HiSeq 2500. TCRdb trimmed the raw reads at Q25, called clones with MiXCR and kept productive beta chains. Each record represents a unique CDR3 protein, reported with the most common genes and DNA among its rows. The sample includes under 750,000 distinct CDR3 sequences, with around 11% observed a single time. Roughly 10% of the sample rests with the top ten. The starting material was PBMCs from blood, obtained on the day of vaccination. The receptors shown here come from a man aged 50-60 years who received an inactivated influenza vaccine. Donor details come from another sample of the same person, matched by shared clones.

In its sample, this clonotype was seen many times. The chain has TRBV4-2 and TRBJ1-2; D is perhaps TRBD1 (5 bases). Germline lookup yields CDR1 LGHNA and CDR2 YNFKEQ. The CDR3 is 17 amino acids. Trimming took off 4 bases at V and 0 bases at J, with 18 bases between the two ends. The CDR3 reads CASSPSQDIASNYGYTF. DNA for the CDR3: TGTGCCAGCAGCCCGTCCCAGGACATAGCTTCTAACTATGGCTACACCTTC.

This clonotype was seen more than once but under ten times. This rearrangement joins TRBV2 to TRBJ1-2, with 9 bases that match TRBD1. The J segment lost 5 bases and the V segment lost 5 bases, leaving 12 bases of the junction unmatched. The CDR3 is 16 amino acids. Per the germline V gene, CDR1 is SNHLY and CDR2 is FYNNEI. CDR3 in amino acids: CASSPPGIGQGYGYTF. In nucleotides, the CDR3 is TGTGCCAGCAGTCCTCCTGGAATCGGACAGGGGTATGGCTACACCTTC.

This sequence joins TRBV11-2 and TRBJ1-1; 8 bases line up with TRBD1. The germline CDR1 and CDR2 sequences are SGHAT and FQNNGV. The J segment lost 4 bases and the V segment lost 5 bases, leaving 9 bases of the junction unmatched. CDR3 size: 15 residues. The CDR3 loop is CASSLVTGAGTEAFF. Here the CDR3 DNA reads TGTGCCAGCAGCCTAGTGACAGGGGCCGGCACTGAAGCTTTCTTT. The variable domain in full, with the rest retrieved from reference TRBV11-2 and TRBJ1-1, is EAGVAQSPRYKIIEKRQSVAFWCNPISGHATLYWYQQILGQGPKLLIQFQNNGVVDDSQLPKDRFSAERLKGVDSTLKIQPAKLEDSAVYLCASSLVTGAGTEAFFGQGTRLTVV.

This clonotype was recorded a few times. The V gene is TRBV29-1, the J gene TRBJ1-1; D remains ambiguous. Trimming took off 2 bases at V and 0 bases at J, with 7 bases between the two ends. Germline V gene sequence: CDR1 SQVTM, CDR2 ANQGSEA. The CDR3 spans 13 residues. The CDR3 sequence: CSVESQMNTEAFF. The DNA for the CDR3 is TGCAGCGTTGAAAGTCAGATGAACACTGAAGCTTTCTTT.

This clonotype occurred a few times. V usage is TRBV20-1 and J usage is TRBJ2-1; 7 positions match TRBD2. The V and J ends lost 1 base and 9 bases, in that order; junction bases with no gene match: 15. The germline gives CDR1 DFQATT, CDR2 SNEGSKA (reference sequence). This CDR3 spans 16 amino acids. The CDR3 region is CSARGLWGRATAEQFF. The CDR3, as DNA: TGCAGTGCTAGAGGCCTCTGGGGGAGGGCCACGGCTGAGCAGTTCTTC.

There are a few counts of this clonotype. The chain recombines TRBV18 with TRBJ2-3; perhaps D is TRBD1 or TRBD2 (6 bases each). CDR1 is KGHSH and CDR2 is LQKENI in the germline V gene. V gave up 2 bases and J gave up 2 bases, with 11 bases separating them. The CDR3 loop spans 15 amino acids. The CDR3 coding sequence is TGTGCCAGCTCACCATTCGGGGGCCCCACAGATACGCAGTATTTT. Translated: CASSPFGGPTDTQYF.

The V and J genes are TRBV10-3 and TRBJ2-2; 9 nucleotides align to TRBD1. V trimming: 6 bases; J trimming: 5 bases; junction bases outside the gene matches: 7. This CDR3 region has 15 residues. Germline values: CDR1 ENHRY, CDR2 SYGVKD. The CDR3 DNA follows: TGTGCCATCAGCACGCGGACAGGGGCGACCGGGGAGCTGTTTTTT. Translated, it gives CAISTRTGATGELFF.

This clonotype was seen a handful of times. J is TRBJ2-4 and V is TRBV6-1; possible D gene TRBD1, 6 bases. CDR1 is MNHNS and CDR2 is SASEGT in the germline V gene. V was clipped by 7 bases and J by 10 bases, with 20 bases between them. The CDR3 runs to 14 residues. The DNA for the CDR3 is TGTGCCAGCACCCTCGGACAGTTGCCTGGAATTCAGTACTTC. The encoded protein is CASTLGQLPGIQYF.

J is TRBJ2-7 and V is TRBV5-1; 10 bases fit TRBD1. The CDR3 covers 15 residues. Germline values: CDR1 SGHRS, CDR2 YFSETQ. With V trimmed by 0 bases and J by 3 bases, 3 bases remained unmatched. CDR3 in DNA: TGCGCCAGCAGCTTGGAGGGACAGGGGTACTACGAGCAGTACTTC. This codes for CASSLEGQGYYEQYF.

This clonotype appeared once. This chain joins TRBV7-2 and TRBJ2-3; no clear D. From germline, CDR1 is SGHTA and CDR2 FQGNSA. The V end lost 10 bases, the J end lost 6 bases, and 11 bases lay between the germline ends. This CDR3 has 11 amino acids. The DNA for the CDR3 is TGTGCCATCCGAAAATCGGATACGCAGTATTTT. Translated, it gives CAIRKSDTQYF.

The sample holds many counts of this clonotype. V is TRBV7-8 and J is TRBJ2-5; D is ambiguous. This CDR3 region has 12 residues. The ends were cut back, 7 bases at V and 5 bases at J, with 11 bases in the middle. Germline V gene data show CDR1 as SGHVS and CDR2 as FQNEAQ. The CDR3 DNA reads TGTGCCAGCATAGGCGTGTCGGAGACCCAGTACTTC. Residues: CASIGVSETQYF. Together with reference TRBV7-8 and TRBJ2-5, the CDR3 gives the full variable domain: GAGVSQSPRYKVAKRGQDVALRCDPISGHVSLFWYQQALGQGPEFLTYFQNEAQLDKSGLPSDRFFAERPEGSVSTLKIQRTQQEDSAVYLCASIGVSETQYFGPGTRLLVL.

The V call is TRBV12-3 or TRBV12-4, the J call TRBJ1-4; 9 nucleotides line up with TRBD1. The CDR3 consists of 15 residues. Trimming removed 4 bases from V and 7 bases from J; junction bases left unmatched: 7. The CDR3 reads CASSSSGTGREKLFF. CDR3 DNA sequence: TGTGCCAGCAGTTCATCCGGGACAGGGCGTGAAAAACTGTTTTTT.

This clonotype was seen just once. CDR3 sequence (DNA): TGCAGTGCTAGAGAGGGACAGGGAATGGGGCAAGAGACCCAGTACTTC. This gives the protein CSAREGQGMGQETQYF. The rearrangement joins TRBV20-1 to TRBJ2-5; 9 bases agree with TRBD1. The CDR3 is 16 amino acids. Per the germline V gene, CDR1 is DFQATT and CDR2 is SNEGSKA (reference sequence). V shed 0 bases, J shed 2 bases, and the junction held 7 bases outside the gene matches.

The genes are TRBV12-3 or TRBV12-4 and TRBJ2-7, with D perhaps being TRBD1 or TRBD2 (5 bases each). CDR3 length equals 15 residues. The V and J ends lost 3 bases and 5 bases respectively, with 17 bases between them. The CDR3: CASSFIRGPINEQYF. The CDR3 nucleotides are TGTGCCAGCAGTTTTATCCGGGGCCCCATAAACGAGCAGTACTTC.

This clonotype showed up just a few times. The chain carries TRBV15 and TRBJ2-1; D is unclear. V was cut by 3 bases and J by 8 bases, with 14 bases left in between. This CDR3 spans 14 amino acids. Germline CDR1 reads LNHNV; CDR2 reads YYDKDF (reference sequence). The CDR3 nucleotides read TGTGCCACCAGCAGGACCCGGGTTGTGGATGAGCAGTTCTTC. It is translated as CATSRTRVVDEQFF.

The V and J genes are TRBV4-2 and TRBJ2-7; TRBD1 might be the D (5 bases). Germline V gene lookup returns CDR1 LGHNA and CDR2 YNFKEQ. CDR3 size: 17 residues. Trimming shortened V by 1 base and J by 3 bases, and 19 bases separated the two germline ends. The CDR3 protein is CASSQVGNQGYNYEQYF. CDR3 bases: TGTGCCAGCAGCCAAGTTGGTAATCAGGGATACAACTACGAGCAGTACTTC.